This T cell receptor beta chain emerged from a study of blood T cell repertoires in COVID-19. Study-level information: Sites across the United States, Italy and Spain contributed samples from acute and convalescent COVID-19. Sample material is recorded as cDNA or gDNA derived from T cells, B-cell-depleted T cells, or PBMCs.

Original methodology: Estimates of nucleated cell counts were drawn from the amplification of reference gene primers. Sequenced by immunoSEQ multiplex PCR; TCRdb stores in-frame clones only, minus some. The V and J calls and clone size were taken over from that table, and D and trimming were inferred from the DNA. The data show around 150,000 clones, 60% to 80% seen once. Germline CDR1 and CDR2: MNHEY and SVGAGI. The CDR3 runs to 13 residues. The germline V and J ends were trimmed by 7 bases and 1 base, with 8 bases remaining between them. The source is a man aged 55 to 70 who had recovered from COVID-19. The chain links TRBV6-5 to TRBJ1-3, with D possibly matching TRBD1 (5 bases). The source material was peripheral blood. CDR3 in amino acids: CASKQESGNTIYF. For the CDR3, the DNA is TGTGCCAGCAAACAGGAGTCTGGAAACACCATATATTTT.